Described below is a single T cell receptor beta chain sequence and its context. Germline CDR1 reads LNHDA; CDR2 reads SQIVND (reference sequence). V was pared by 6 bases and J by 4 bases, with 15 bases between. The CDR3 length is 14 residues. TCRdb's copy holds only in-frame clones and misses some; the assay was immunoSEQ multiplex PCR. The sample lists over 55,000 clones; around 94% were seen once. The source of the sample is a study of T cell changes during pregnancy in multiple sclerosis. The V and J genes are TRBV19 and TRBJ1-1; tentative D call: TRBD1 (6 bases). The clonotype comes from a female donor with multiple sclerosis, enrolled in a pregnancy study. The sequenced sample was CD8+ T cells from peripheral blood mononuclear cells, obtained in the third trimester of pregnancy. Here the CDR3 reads CASRGRTVPTEAFF. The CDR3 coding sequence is TGTGCCAGTAGGGGGCGGACAGTACCCACTGAAGCTTTCTTT.